The 30 T cell receptor beta chains presented below share a single source sample, sequenced in a study of T cells in Graves' hyperthyroidism and ophthalmopathy. RNA transcripts were the template for amplifying TCR beta CDR3 regions. The HTBI primer set drove a first-round RT-PCR of the TCR CDR3. Each CDR3 protein is one row after TCRdb ran MiXCR on the multiplex PCR reads. Seen here are fewer than 750,000 distinct CDR3 sequences, 35% to 55% observed once, and the top ten hold about 8.3%. The sample taken for sequencing was peripheral blood or thyroid tissue (not recorded which). The receptor source for this set is a woman between 18 and 29 years old with Graves' hyperthyroidism.

The V and J genes are TRBV2 and TRBJ2-4; 8 positions match TRBD2. Unmatched junction bases numbered 7, after V lost 0 bases and J lost 3 bases. Per germline, CDR1 SNHLY and CDR2 FYNNEI. This CDR3 spans 17 amino acids. CDR3 sequence: CASSEALAGGNKNIQYF. The CDR3 DNA follows: TGTGCCAGCAGTGAAGCGCTGGCGGGAGGTAACAAAAACATTCAGTACTTC.

Ten or more counts support this clonotype. The chain carries TRBV18 and TRBJ1-1; D may be TRBD1 (6 bases). Trimming pared 8 bases from V and 3 bases from J, leaving 10 bases between. CDR3 length: 12 residues. CDR1 and CDR2 (germline): KGHSH, LQKENI. The CDR3 loop reads CASSPGDTEAFF. CDR3 DNA sequence: TGTGCCAGCAGTCCAGGGGACACTGAAGCTTTCTTT.

Many counts were recorded for this clonotype. This chain joins TRBV20-1 and TRBJ2-7, with 8 nucleotides matching TRBD1. The CDR3 totals 14 residues. J gave up 5 bases and V 2 bases, and 8 bases lay outside the gene matches. Germline V gives CDR1 DFQATT, CDR2 SNEGSKA (reference sequence). As DNA, the CDR3 is TGCAGTGCTAGACCCCTGGCAGGGGGCGACGAGCAGTACTTC. This sequence encodes CSARPLAGGDEQYF.

This clonotype appeared many times. The chain links TRBV7-3 to TRBJ2-2; 7 bases align to TRBD2. The germline gives CDR1 SGHTA, CDR2 FQGTGA. The V gene end was trimmed by 5 bases and the J gene end by 0 bases; junction bases not matched to a gene: 12. The length of the CDR3 is 18 residues. The chain's CDR3 is CASSPFGGGTANTGELFF. The CDR3 DNA reads TGTGCCAGCAGCCCTTTTGGGGGGGGGACGGCGAACACCGGGGAGCTGTTTTTT.

There are a few counts of this clonotype. This chain links TRBV6-6 with TRBJ1-2; 10 bases agree with TRBD1. Germline trimming cut 0 bases from V and 6 bases from J; bases unmatched to any gene: 4. Germline CDR1 reads MNHNY; CDR2 reads SVGAGI (reference sequence). This CDR3 comprises 15 residues. The CDR3 region is CASSYSMTGGDGYTF. The CDR3 coding sequence is TGTGCCAGCAGTTACTCGATGACAGGGGGCGATGGCTACACCTTC.

This clonotype has more than one count but fewer than ten. The genes are TRBV6-2 or TRBV6-3 and TRBJ2-7; D is uncertain. V dropped 0 bases and J dropped 4 bases, with 7 bases sitting between them. The germline V gene encodes CDR1 MNHEY and CDR2 SVGEGT. The CDR3 is 13 amino acids. In nucleotides, the CDR3 is TGTGCCAGCAGTTACTCAAGCAGTTACGAGCAGTACTTC. This sequence encodes CASSYSSSYEQYF.

This chain connects TRBV10-3 to TRBJ2-5; no clear D. Trimming cost V 3 bases and J 2 bases, with 10 bases left between them. This CDR3 spans 14 amino acids. CDR1 and CDR2 (germline): ENHRY, SYGVKD. The CDR3 nucleotides read TGTGCCATCAGTGAACGGAGACCTCAAGAGACCCAGTACTTC. Translated: CAISERRPQETQYF.

The chain uses TRBV20-1 and TRBJ1-2; D is ambiguous. Trimming removed 2 bases at V and 8 bases at J, with 12 bases between. Germline-derived CDR1 and CDR2 are DFQATT and SNEGSKA (reference sequence). The CDR3 has 12 amino acids. The CDR3 is CSARRGSAGYTF. In nucleotides, the CDR3 is TGCAGTGCTAGACGCGGTTCTGCCGGCTACACCTTC.

This clonotype was observed a handful of times. The chain is built from TRBV4-3 and TRBJ2-6; either TRBD1 or TRBD2 may fit D (5 bases each). Germline V gene sequence: CDR1 LGHNA, CDR2 YSLEER. Trimming left V 0 bases short and J 4 bases short, with 19 bases between. The CDR3 sequence is 19 residues long. Here the CDR3 DNA reads TGCGCCAGCAGCCAAGATATTCAGGGACCTAAGAGGGGGGCCAACGTCCTGACTTTC. The encoded protein is CASSQDIQGPKRGANVLTF.

Ten or more counts support this clonotype. The chain carries TRBV2 and TRBJ2-2; no reliable D call. Germline V gives CDR1 SNHLY, CDR2 FYNNEI. The CDR3 has 16 residues. Deletions cut 5 bases from V and 2 bases from J, with 15 bases between. The CDR3 spells CASSKTVLFNTGELFF. DNA for the CDR3: TGTGCCAGCAGTAAGACCGTACTCTTTAACACCGGGGAGCTGTTTTTT.

The V call is TRBV20-1, the J call TRBJ1-6; 9 positions agree with TRBD1. Germline V gene sequence: CDR1 DFQATT, CDR2 SNEGSKA (reference sequence). Germline trimming cut 1 base from V and 10 bases from J; bases unmatched to any gene: 2. There are 13 residues in the CDR3. CDR3 amino acids: CSARGTGASPLHF. The CDR3 DNA follows: TGCAGTGCTAGAGGGACAGGGGCATCACCCCTCCACTTT.

To note about this clonotype: This may come from a read error, since a much larger clone is one base off. As the CDR3 is not closed by the conserved phenylalanine or tryptophan, this likely results from a read error. The chain joins TRBV4-1 to TRBJ2-2; weak D call: TRBD2 (5 bases). Trimming stripped 1 base from V and 5 bases from J, with 11 bases between. This CDR3 comprises 15 residues. Germline V CDR1 and CDR2: MGHRA, YSYEKL. The CDR3 region is CASSQGGMGTGELFC. The CDR3 bases are TGCGCCAGCAGCCAAGGAGGGATGGGGACCGGGGAGCTGTTTTGT.

This clonotype was counted many times. In nucleotides, the CDR3 is TGCAGTGCTCCCTATTTGGCCAGAAACACTGAAGCTTTCTTT. Translating it yields CSAPYLARNTEAFF. The chain joins TRBV20-1 to TRBJ1-1; D remains unclear. CDR1 is DFQATT and CDR2 is SNEGSKA in the germline V gene (reference sequence). With 5 bases removed from V and 2 bases from J, the gap between germline ends came to 15 bases. The CDR3 sequence is 14 residues long.

This clonotype has at least ten counts. The genes are TRBV25-1 and TRBJ2-2; 9 bases align to TRBD1. Trimming removed 3 bases from V and 5 bases from J; junction bases left unmatched: 7. CDR3 length: 16 amino acids. CDR1 is MGHDK, CDR2 SYGVNS, per germline. The CDR3 loop is CASSDPDRGGTGELFF. The CDR3 nucleotides are TGTGCCAGCAGTGATCCGGACAGGGGAGGTACCGGGGAGCTGTTTTTT.

The table lists this clonotype with many counts. V usage is TRBV4-1 and J usage is TRBJ2-2; D is unresolved. The CDR3 is 16 amino acids. Germline-derived CDR1 and CDR2 are MGHRA and YSYEKL. The V and J ends lost 10 bases and 4 bases respectively, with 22 bases between them. The CDR3 DNA is TGCGCCACCTCCCCATCCGGGCAAACGGTCACCGGGGAGCTGTTTTTT. Translated, it gives CATSPSGQTVTGELFF.

This clonotype has at least ten counts. The rearrangement links TRBV4-3 to TRBJ1-5, with D maybe TRBD1 (5 bases). Germline V gene data show CDR1 as LGHNA and CDR2 as YSLEER. With 0 bases removed from V and 6 bases from J, the gap between germline ends came to 12 bases. The CDR3 covers 15 residues. The CDR3 here is CASSQDRGDSQPQHF. As DNA, the CDR3 is TGCGCCAGCAGCCAAGACCGGGGGGATTCTCAGCCCCAGCATTTT.

This clonotype was found many times. This sequence joins TRBV4-1 and TRBJ2-5; 8 nucleotides align to TRBD1. The CDR3 has 14 residues. Trimming took 0 bases from V and 5 from J; bases not matched to a gene: 2. Germline-derived CDR1 and CDR2 are MGHRA and YSYEKL. CDR3 coding DNA: TGCGCCAGCAGCCAAGATTCAGGGGGCGAGACCCAGTACTTC. This codes for CASSQDSGGETQYF.

The chain employs TRBV4-1 and TRBJ2-5; either TRBD1 or TRBD2 may supply D (5 bases each). Looked up from germline, CDR1 is MGHRA and CDR2 is YSYEKL. This CDR3 region has 17 residues. V dropped 4 bases and J dropped 7 bases, with 25 bases sitting between them. CDR3 coding DNA: TGCGCCAGCAGCCGTCCGGGGACCGAAAGCTCGATGGTGACCCAGTACTTC. Translating gives CASSRPGTESSMVTQYF.

The chain carries TRBV30 and TRBJ1-1, with 8 bases matching TRBD1. Per the germline V gene, CDR1 is GTSNPN and CDR2 is SVGIG (reference sequence). J lost 5 bases, V lost 4 bases, and 6 bases had no gene match. The CDR3 covers 13 residues. The CDR3 DNA follows: TGTGCCTGGATCTACAGGGGGAGTACTGAAGCTTTCTTT. Translating it yields CAWIYRGSTEAFF.

A word on this clonotype: Compared with germline, one end of the junction differs, possibly owing to a read error. The J gene is TRBJ2-6, the V gene TRBV7-2, with a possible D match to TRBD2 (5 bases). The germline V gene encodes CDR1 SGHTA and CDR2 FQGNSA. The CDR3 is 12 residues long. In nucleotides, the CDR3 is TGTGCCAGCAGCTTTGATAGTGGGAGTATACCTTTC. Amino acid sequence: CASSFDSGSIPF.

With respect to this clonotype: This may come from a read error, since a much larger clone is one base off. The V and J genes are TRBV7-9 and TRBJ2-2; TRBD2 is a possible D gene (6 bases). There are 13 residues in the CDR3. Germline V gives CDR1 SEHNR, CDR2 FQNEAQ (reference sequence). Between the trimmed V and J ends, which lost 6 bases and 7 bases, there was a span of 12 bases. The CDR3 loop is CASSASVDGELFF. As DNA, the CDR3 is TGTGCCAGCAGTGCTAGCGTGGACGGGGAGCTGTTTTTT.

The rearrangement joins TRBV20-1 to TRBJ1-1, with 10 bases fitting TRBD1. Germline V gene data show CDR1 as DFQATT and CDR2 as SNEGSKA (reference sequence). The ends lost 6 bases at V and 10 bases at J; junction bases unmatched: 8. The CDR3 has 12 residues. The CDR3 region is CSARDRDRGAFF. The CDR3 coding sequence is TGCAGTGCCCGGGACAGGGACAGGGGAGCTTTCTTT.

This clonotype was observed at least ten times. V is TRBV5-6 and J is TRBJ2-7, with 10 positions matching TRBD2. With V trimmed by 6 bases and J by 2 bases, 8 bases remained unmatched. The length of the CDR3 is 15 residues. Germline V gene sequence: CDR1 SGHDT, CDR2 YYEEEE. This chain's CDR3 is CASIRTSGRTYEQYF. CDR3 sequence (DNA): TGTGCCAGCATAAGGACTAGCGGTCGAACCTACGAGCAGTACTTC.

This clonotype was observed once. V is TRBV2 and J is TRBJ1-5, with a possible D match to TRBD1 (6 bases). V lost 6 bases, J lost 0 bases, and 9 bases lay in between. The CDR3 covers 14 residues. From germline, CDR1 is SNHLY and CDR2 FYNNEI. The CDR3 region is CASRDRLSNQPQHF. CDR3 bases: TGTGCCAGCAGGGACAGACTTAGCAATCAGCCCCAGCATTTT. Based on the CDR3 plus reference TRBV2 and TRBJ1-5, the full variable domain is EPEVTQTPSHQVTQMGQEVILRCVPISNHLYFYWYRQILGQKVEFLVSFYNNEISEKSEIFDDQFSVERPDGSNFTLKIRSTKLEDSAMYFCASRDRLSNQPQHFGDGTRLSIL.

The rearrangement links TRBV4-2 to TRBJ2-7; 7 bases are a match to TRBD2. This CDR3 region has 16 residues. Trimming cost V 0 bases and J 9 bases; bases outside gene matches: 14. Germline values: CDR1 LGHNA, CDR2 YNFKEQ. CDR3 protein: CASSQDIRVTSRGQYF. The CDR3 nucleotides are TGTGCCAGCAGCCAAGATATCAGGGTGACTAGCAGAGGGCAGTACTTC.

This clonotype showed up many times. The chain carries TRBV7-6 and TRBJ1-1, with 9 bases identical to TRBD1. The CDR3 loop spans 15 amino acids. The ends lost 2 bases at V and 4 bases at J; junction bases unmatched: 5. CDR1 and CDR2 from the germline V gene are SGHVS and FNYEAQ. DNA for the CDR3: TGTGCCAGCAGCTTACCGGGACAGGGAGGCACTGAAGCTTTCTTT. It specifies CASSLPGQGGTEAFF.

J is TRBJ2-3 and V is TRBV13, with TRBD2 matching 12 bases. V gave up 1 base and J gave up 0 bases; unmatched junction bases: 2. Germline V lookup: CDR1 PRHDT, CDR2 FYEKMQ (reference sequence). The CDR3 is made up of 17 amino acids. The CDR3 here is CASSLVGTSGSTDTQYF. CDR3 bases: TGTGCCAGCAGCTTAGTTGGGACTAGCGGGAGCACAGATACGCAGTATTTT.

Remarks on this clonotype: The CDR3 does not close with the conserved phenylalanine or tryptophan, likely indicating a read error. The DNA is omitted, as the CDR3 cannot be located on it reliably, and the CDR3 follows TCRdb's listing. The rearrangement joins TRBV13 to TRBJ1-4; the table names TRBD1, a call not compared with the DNA. Germline-derived CDR1 and CDR2 are PRHDT and FYEKMQ (reference sequence). The CDR3 contains 10 residues when both ends are counted. The CDR3 is CASSLGGRGY.

The chain has TRBV6-5 and TRBJ1-6; D not certain. The CDR3 sequence is 16 residues long. Trimming removed 5 bases from V and 6 bases from J, with 17 bases in between. Germline values: CDR1 MNHEY, CDR2 SVGAGI. CDR3 nucleotide sequence: TGTGCCAGCAGTACCCGGGCAGGAAGGTCTAATTCACCCCTCCACTTT. Amino acid sequence: CASSTRAGRSNSPLHF.

The chain carries TRBV5-1 and TRBJ2-7, with D hard to call. V was cut by 0 bases and J by 4 bases, with 8 bases left in between. This CDR3 region has 13 residues. Germline CDR1 is SGHRS and CDR2 is YFSETQ. CDR3 DNA: TGCGCCAGCAGCTTGGTGCTCGGGTACGAGCAGTACTTC. This sequence encodes CASSLVLGYEQYF.